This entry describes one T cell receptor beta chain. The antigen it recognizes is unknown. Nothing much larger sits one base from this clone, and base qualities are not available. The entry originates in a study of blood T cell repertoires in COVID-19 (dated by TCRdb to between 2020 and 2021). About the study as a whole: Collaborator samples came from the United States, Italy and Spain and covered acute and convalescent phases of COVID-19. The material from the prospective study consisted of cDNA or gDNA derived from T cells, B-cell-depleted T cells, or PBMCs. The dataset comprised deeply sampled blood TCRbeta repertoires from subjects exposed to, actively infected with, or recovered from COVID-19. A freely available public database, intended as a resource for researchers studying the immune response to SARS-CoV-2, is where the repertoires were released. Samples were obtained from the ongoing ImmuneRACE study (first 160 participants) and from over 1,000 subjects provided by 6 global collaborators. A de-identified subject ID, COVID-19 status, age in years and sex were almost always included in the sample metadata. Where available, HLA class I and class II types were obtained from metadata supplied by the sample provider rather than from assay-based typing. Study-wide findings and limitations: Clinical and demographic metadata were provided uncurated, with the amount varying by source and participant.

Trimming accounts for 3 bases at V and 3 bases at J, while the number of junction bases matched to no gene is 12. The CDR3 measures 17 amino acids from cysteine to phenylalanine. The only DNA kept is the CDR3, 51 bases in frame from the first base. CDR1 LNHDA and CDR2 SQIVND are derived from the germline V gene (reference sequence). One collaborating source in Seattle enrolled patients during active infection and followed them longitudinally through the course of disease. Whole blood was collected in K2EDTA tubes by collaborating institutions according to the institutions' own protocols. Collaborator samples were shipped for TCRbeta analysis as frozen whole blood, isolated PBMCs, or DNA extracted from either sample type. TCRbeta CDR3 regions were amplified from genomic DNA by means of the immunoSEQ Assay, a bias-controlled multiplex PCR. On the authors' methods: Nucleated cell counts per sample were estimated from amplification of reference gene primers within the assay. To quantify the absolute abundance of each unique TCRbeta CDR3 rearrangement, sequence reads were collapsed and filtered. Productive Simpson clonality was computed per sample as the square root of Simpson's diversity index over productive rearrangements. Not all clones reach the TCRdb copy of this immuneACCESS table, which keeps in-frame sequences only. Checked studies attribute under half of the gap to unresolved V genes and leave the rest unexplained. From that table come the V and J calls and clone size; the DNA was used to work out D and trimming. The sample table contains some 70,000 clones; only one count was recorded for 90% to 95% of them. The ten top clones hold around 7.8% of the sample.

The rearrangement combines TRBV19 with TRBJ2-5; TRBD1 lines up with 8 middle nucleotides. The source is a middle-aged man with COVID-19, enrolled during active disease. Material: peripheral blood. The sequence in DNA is TGTGCCAGTAGTATCGATGGGACAGGAGGCTTTAAAGAGACCCAGTACTTC. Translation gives CASSIDGTGGFKETQYF. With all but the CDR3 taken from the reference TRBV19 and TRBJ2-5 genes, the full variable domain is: DGGITQSPKYLFRKEGQNVTLSCEQNLNHDAMYWYRQDPGQGLRLIYYSQIVNDFQKGDIAEGYSVSREKKESFPLTVTSAQKNPTAFYLCASSIDGTGGFKETQYFGPGTRLLVL.